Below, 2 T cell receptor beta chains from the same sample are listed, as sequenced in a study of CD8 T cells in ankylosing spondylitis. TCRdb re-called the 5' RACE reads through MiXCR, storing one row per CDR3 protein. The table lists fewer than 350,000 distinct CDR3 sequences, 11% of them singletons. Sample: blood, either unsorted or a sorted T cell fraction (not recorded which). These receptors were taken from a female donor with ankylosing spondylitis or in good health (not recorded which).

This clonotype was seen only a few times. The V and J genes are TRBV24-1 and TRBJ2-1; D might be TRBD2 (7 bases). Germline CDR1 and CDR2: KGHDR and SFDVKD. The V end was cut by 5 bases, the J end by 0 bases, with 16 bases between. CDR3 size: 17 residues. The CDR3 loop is CATSGGAGARSYNEQFF. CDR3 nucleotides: TGTGCCACCAGTGGAGGCGCGGGGGCACGCTCCTACAATGAGCAGTTCTTC.

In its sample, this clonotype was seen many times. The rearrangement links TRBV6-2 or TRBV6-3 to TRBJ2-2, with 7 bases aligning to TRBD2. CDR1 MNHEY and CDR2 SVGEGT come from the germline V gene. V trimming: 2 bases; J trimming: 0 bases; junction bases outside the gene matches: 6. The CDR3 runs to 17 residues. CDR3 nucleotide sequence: TGTGCCAGCAGTTACCAGCCTAGCGGATCGAACACCGGGGAGCTGTTTTTT. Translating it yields CASSYQPSGSNTGELFF.